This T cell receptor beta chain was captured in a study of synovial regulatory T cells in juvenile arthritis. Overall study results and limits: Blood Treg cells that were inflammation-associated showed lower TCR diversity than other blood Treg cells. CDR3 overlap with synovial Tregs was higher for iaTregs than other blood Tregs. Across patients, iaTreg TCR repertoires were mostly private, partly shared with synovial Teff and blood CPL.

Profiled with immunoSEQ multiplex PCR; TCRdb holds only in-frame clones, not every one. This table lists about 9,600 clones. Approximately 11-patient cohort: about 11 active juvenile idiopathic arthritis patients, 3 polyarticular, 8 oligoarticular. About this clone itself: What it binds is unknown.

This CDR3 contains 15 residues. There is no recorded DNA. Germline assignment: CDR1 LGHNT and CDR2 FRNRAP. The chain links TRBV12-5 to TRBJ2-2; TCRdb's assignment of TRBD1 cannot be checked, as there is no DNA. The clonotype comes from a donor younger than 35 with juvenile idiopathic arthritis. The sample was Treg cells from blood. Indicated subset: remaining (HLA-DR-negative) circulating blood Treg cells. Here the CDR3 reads CASGLRQMNTGELFF. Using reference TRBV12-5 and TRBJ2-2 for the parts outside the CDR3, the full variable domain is DARVTQTPRHKVTEMGQEVTMRCQPILGHNTVFWYRQTMMQGLELLAYFRNRAPLDDSGMPKDRFSAEMPDATLATLKIQPSEPRDSAVYFCASGLRQMNTGELFFGEGSRLTVL.